This T cell receptor beta chain was profiled in a study of T cells in Graves' hyperthyroidism and ophthalmopathy. Researchers amplified the TCR beta CDR3 regions from RNA transcripts. HTBI primers were employed in a first-round RT-PCR of the TCR CDR3. Using its own MiXCR run on the multiplex PCR reads, TCRdb lists one record per CDR3 protein. The sample carries 550,000 to 800,000 distinct CDR3 sequences, roughly 17% recorded once. Trimming took 4 bases from V and 2 from J, leaving 11 bases between them. CDR1 is SGHVS and CDR2 is FQNEAQ in the germline V gene. The CDR3 totals 15 residues. Patients were aged 18 to 65, had disease duration under 2 months, and had newly diagnosed hyperthyroidism. This clonotype was picked up many times. Its cognate antigen is unknown. General study results and limits: In blood, most of the thyroid clonotypes expanded above 0.001 were also present.

The chain employs TRBV7-8 and TRBJ1-4; D gene uncertain. Sequenced material: blood. This receptor was taken from a man aged 45-65 years with Graves' hyperthyroidism. CDR3 sequence: CASSWSEPTNEKLFF. CDR3 sequence (DNA): TGTGCCAGCAGCTGGAGCGAACCGACTAATGAAAAACTGTTTTTT.